This T cell receptor (beta chain) was obtained from a study of T-cell reconstitution after alpha-beta-depleted transplantation in children. Study-wide points: Two months or so post-transplant, alpha-beta T cells reportedly derived from several hundred expanded graft clones. Where some patients showed high TCRbeta diversity at day 60, it came from recipient T cells and thymic progenitors that had survived.

The authors prepared the TCRbeta library with unique molecular identifiers. Using its own MiXCR run on the PCR reads, TCRdb lists one record per CDR3 protein. The sample shows under 250,000 distinct CDR3 sequences, approximately 17% of them seen only once. The CDR3 has 15 residues. V was shortened by 0 bases and J by 1 base, with 7 bases between the two germline ends. Germline V lookup: CDR1 LGHNA, CDR2 YSLEER. Concerning this clonotype itself: Its target is not known.

The sequence came from a male patient under 10 years old who had a stem cell transplant for acute lymphoblastic leukemia, so the T cells may come from the graft donor. The sample in question was PBMCs, mostly from graft donor cells, obtained 360 days after TCRalphabeta/CD19-depleted stem cell transplant. The chain has TRBV4-3 and TRBJ1-5, with unresolved D. This CDR3 is CASSQEIGSNQPQHF. The CDR3 region has the DNA TGCGCCAGCAGCCAAGAGATCGGAAGCAATCAGCCCCAGCATTTT.